This TCR beta chain originates from a study of T cell responses to AZD1222 COVID-19 vaccine. Only in-frame clones appear in the TCRdb table, and some are missing; sequencing was by immunoSEQ multiplex PCR. The data hold about 70,000 clones, with around 84% observed a single time. The germline V gene encodes CDR1 SGHTA and CDR2 FQGNSA. The CDR3 has 15 amino acids. V was pared by 0 bases and J by 2 bases, with 0 bases of the junction left unmatched. The clonotype originates from an adult in good health. The sequences come from peripheral blood, collected on day 0 of AZD1222 vaccination. The chain joins TRBV7-2 to TRBJ2-5; 10 nucleotides match TRBD2. CDR3 amino acids: CASSLAAGGQETQYF. The CDR3, as DNA: TGTGCCAGCAGCTTAGCAGCGGGGGGGCAAGAGACCCAGTACTTC.